The clone carrying this T cell receptor (beta chain) was seen a few times. What it binds is unknown. The V end lost 5 bases, the J end lost 0 bases, and 11 bases lay between the germline ends. The CDR3 runs to 14 residues. CDR1 and CDR2 (germline): SGHTA, FQGNSA. TCRdb re-derived calls from the reads in MiXCR, one entry per CDR3 protein. The table includes about 57,000 distinct CDR3 sequences, 20% detected once. The sample is drawn from a study of T cell repertoires in cytomegalovirus infection. Overall study: Recently identified HLA-C-restricted and well-studied HLA-B-restricted CMV epitopes were used. Public TCR beta signatures indicated both CMV infection and matching HLA type. Study-wide points: There were carriers of CMV plus the relevant HLA, and cumulative public TCR beta family frequency identified them. Clonotypes of TCR beta that were HLA-C-restricted and CMV-specific dominated the ex vivo response.

The source material was CD8+ T cells from cultured PBMCs, sampled from culture after CMV antigen stimulation. The rearrangement links TRBV7-2 to TRBJ2-7; D remains ambiguous. The sequence was collected from a human donor in good health (CMV status not recorded). Some clones in this sample may be carry-over from other donors' samples. CDR3 region: CASSADDLSYEQYF. DNA for the CDR3: TGTGCCAGCAGCGCCGATGATCTCTCCTACGAGCAGTACTTC.